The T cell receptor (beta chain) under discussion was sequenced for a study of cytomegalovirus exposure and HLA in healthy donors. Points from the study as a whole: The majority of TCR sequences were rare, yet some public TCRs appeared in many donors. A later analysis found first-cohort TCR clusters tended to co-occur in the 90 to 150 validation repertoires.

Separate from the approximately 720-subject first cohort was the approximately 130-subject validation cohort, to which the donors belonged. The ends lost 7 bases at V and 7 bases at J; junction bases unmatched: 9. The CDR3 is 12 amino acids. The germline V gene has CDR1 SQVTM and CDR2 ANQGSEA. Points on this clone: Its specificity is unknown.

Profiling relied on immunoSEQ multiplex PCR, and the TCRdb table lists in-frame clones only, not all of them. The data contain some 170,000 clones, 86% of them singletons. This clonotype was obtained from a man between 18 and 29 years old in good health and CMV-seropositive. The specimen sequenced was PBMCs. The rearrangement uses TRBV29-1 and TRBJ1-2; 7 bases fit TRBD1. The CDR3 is CSARRQGGGYTF. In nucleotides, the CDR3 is TGCAGCGCCCGAAGACAGGGCGGTGGCTACACCTTC.